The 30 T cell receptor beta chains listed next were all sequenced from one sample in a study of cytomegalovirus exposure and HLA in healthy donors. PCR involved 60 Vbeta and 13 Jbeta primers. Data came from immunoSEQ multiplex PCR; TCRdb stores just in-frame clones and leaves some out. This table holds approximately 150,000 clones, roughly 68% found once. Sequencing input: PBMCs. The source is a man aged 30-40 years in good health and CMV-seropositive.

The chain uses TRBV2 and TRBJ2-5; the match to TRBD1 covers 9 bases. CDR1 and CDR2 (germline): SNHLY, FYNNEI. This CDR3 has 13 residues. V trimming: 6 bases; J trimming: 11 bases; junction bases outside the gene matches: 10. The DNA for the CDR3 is TGTGCCAGCAGCCAACAGGGGGCCGGTGAGCAGTACTTC. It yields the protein CASSQQGAGEQYF.

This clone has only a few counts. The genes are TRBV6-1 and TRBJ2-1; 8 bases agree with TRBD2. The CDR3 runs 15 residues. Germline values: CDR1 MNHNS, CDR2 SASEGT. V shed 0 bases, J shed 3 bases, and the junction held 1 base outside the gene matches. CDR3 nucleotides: TGTGCCAGCAGTGAAGCAGCGGGGGACTACAATGAGCAGTTCTTC. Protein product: CASSEAAGDYNEQFF.

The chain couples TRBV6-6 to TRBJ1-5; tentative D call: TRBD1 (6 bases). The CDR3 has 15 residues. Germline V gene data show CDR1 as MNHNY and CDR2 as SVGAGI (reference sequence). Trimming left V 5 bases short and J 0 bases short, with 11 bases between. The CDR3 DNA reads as TGTGCCAGCAGTCTACAGGGATCTAGCAATCAGCCCCAGCATTTT. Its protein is CASSLQGSSNQPQHF.

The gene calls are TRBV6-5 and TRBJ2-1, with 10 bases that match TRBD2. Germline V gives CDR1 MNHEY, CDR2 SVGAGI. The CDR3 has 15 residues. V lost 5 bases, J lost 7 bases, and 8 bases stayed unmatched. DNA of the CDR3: TGTGCCAGCAGTCGTGGACTAGCGGCTCAAAATGAGCAGTTCTTC. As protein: CASSRGLAAQNEQFF.

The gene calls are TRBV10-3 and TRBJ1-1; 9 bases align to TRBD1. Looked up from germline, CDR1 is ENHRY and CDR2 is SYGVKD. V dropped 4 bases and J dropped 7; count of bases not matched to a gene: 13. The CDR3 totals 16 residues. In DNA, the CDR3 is TGTGCCATCAGTGTACGGGACAGGGCCGATGGGGGTGAAGCTTTCTTT. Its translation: CAISVRDRADGGEAFF.

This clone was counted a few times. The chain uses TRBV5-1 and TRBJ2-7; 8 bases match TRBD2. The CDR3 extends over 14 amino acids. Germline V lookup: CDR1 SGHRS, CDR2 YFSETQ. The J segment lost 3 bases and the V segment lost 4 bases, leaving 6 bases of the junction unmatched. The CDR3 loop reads CASSGASGYYEQYF. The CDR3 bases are TGCGCCAGCAGCGGCGCTAGCGGGTACTACGAGCAGTACTTC.

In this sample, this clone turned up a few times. CDR3 bases: TGTGCCAGCAGTTCAGGACAGAGCTCCTACGAGCAGTACTTC. It specifies CASSSGQSSYEQYF. The chain carries TRBV27 and TRBJ2-7; D perhaps matches TRBD1 (6 bases). The CDR3 totals 14 residues. The germline V gene encodes CDR1 MNHEY and CDR2 SMNVEV (reference sequence). Trimming took 4 bases from V and 0 from J, leaving 10 bases between them.

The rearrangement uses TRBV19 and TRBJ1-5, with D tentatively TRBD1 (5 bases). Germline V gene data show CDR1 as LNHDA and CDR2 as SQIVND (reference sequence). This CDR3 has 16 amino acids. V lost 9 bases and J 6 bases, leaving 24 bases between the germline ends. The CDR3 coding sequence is TGTGCCAGCAATAATCCCGGGGGTTATGGTTTTCAGCCCCAGCATTTT. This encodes CASNNPGGYGFQPQHF. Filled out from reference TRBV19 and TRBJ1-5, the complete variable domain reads DGGITQSPKYLFRKEGQNVTLSCEQNLNHDAMYWYRQDPGQGLRLIYYSQIVNDFQKGDIAEGYSVSREKKESFPLTVTSAQKNPTAFYLCASNNPGGYGFQPQHFGDGTRLSIL.

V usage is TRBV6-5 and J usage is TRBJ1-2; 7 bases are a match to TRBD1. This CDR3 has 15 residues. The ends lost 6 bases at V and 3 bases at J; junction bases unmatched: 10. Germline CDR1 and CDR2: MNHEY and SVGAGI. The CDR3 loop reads CASRRDSLGDYGYTF. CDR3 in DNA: TGTGCCAGCAGAAGGGACAGTCTGGGGGACTATGGCTACACCTTC.

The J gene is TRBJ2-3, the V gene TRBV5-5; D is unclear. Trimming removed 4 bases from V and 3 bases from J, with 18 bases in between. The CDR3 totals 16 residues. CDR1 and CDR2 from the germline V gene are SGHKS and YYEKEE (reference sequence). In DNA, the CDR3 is TGTGCCAGCAGCCCGAGGCCAGCCCAAGGTACAGATACGCAGTATTTT. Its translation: CASSPRPAQGTDTQYF.

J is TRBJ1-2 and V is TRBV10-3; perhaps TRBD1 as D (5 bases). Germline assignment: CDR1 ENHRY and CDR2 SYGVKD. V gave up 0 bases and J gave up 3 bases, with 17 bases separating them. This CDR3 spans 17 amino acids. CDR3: CAISESADRGGDYGYTF. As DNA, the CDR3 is TGTGCCATCAGTGAGTCCGCCGATCGGGGAGGGGACTATGGCTACACCTTC.

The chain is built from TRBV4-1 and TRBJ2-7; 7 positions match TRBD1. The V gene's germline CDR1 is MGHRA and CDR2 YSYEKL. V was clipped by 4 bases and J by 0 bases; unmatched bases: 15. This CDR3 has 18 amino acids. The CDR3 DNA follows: TGCGCCAGCAGCCTGAACCGGGACAGAAGCCCGTACTCCTACGAGCAGTACTTC. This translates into CASSLNRDRSPYSYEQYF.

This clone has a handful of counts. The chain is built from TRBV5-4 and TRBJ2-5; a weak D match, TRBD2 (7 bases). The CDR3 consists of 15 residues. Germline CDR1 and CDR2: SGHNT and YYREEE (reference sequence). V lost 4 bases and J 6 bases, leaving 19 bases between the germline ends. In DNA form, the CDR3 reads TGTGCCAGCAGCGTAGGGGGGGGCAGGGAACAGACCCAGTACTTC. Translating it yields CASSVGGGREQTQYF.

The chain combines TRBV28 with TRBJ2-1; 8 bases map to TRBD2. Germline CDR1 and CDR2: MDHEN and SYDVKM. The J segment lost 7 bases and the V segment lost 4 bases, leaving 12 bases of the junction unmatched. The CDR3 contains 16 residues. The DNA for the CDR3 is TGTGCCAGCAGTTCCCCAGCGGGGGTTTCAGAGAATGAGCAGTTCTTC. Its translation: CASSSPAGVSENEQFF.

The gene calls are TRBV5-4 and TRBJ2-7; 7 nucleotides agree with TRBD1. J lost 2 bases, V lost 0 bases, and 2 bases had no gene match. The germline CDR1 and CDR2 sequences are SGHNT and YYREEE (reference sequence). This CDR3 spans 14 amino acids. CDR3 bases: TGTGCCAGCAGCTTGGGTACAGGGGCCTACGAGCAGTACTTC. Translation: CASSLGTGAYEQYF.

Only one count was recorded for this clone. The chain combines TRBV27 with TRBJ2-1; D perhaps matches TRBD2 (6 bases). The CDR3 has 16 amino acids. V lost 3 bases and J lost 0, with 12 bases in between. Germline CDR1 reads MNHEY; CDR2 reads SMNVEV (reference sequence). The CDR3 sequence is CASSFPSGPSYNEQFF. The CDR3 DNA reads TGTGCCAGCAGTTTCCCCAGCGGGCCCTCCTACAATGAGCAGTTCTTC.

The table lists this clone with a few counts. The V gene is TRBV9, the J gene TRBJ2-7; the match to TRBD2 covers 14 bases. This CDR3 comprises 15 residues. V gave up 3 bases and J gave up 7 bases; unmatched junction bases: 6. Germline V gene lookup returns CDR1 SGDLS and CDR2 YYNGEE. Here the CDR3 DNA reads TGTGCCAGCAGCGGGGGACTAGCGGGAGCGGGGGAGCAGTACTTC. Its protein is CASSGGLAGAGEQYF.

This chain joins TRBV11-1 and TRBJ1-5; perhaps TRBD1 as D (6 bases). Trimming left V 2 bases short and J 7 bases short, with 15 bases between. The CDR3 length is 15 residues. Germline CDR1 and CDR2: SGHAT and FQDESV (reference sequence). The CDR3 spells CASSLNGQSGQPQHF. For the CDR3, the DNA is TGTGCCAGCAGCTTAAACGGACAGTCAGGACAGCCCCAGCATTTT.

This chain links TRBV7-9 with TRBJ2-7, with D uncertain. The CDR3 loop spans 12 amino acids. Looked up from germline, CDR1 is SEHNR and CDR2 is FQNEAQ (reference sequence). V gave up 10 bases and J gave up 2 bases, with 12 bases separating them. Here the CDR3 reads CATASSAYEQYF. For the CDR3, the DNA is TGTGCCACTGCCAGTTCAGCCTACGAGCAGTACTTC. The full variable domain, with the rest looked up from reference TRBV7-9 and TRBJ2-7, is DTGVSQNPRHKITKRGQNVTFRCDPISEHNRLYWYRQTLGQGPEFLTYFQNEAQLEKSRLLSDRFSAERPKGSFSTLEIQRTEQGDSAMYLCATASSAYEQYFGPGTRLTVT.

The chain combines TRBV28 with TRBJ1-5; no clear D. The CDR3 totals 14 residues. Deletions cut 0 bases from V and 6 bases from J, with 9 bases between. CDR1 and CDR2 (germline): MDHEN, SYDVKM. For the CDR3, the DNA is TGTGCCAGCAGTTTATGGGGCGCGGGTCAGCCCCAGCATTTT. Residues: CASSLWGAGQPQHF.

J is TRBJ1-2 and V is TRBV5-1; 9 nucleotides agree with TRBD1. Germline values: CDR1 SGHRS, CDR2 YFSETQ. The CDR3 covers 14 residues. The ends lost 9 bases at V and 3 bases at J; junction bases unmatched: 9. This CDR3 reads CATSPRTGDYGYTF. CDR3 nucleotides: TGCGCCACCTCCCCGAGGACAGGGGACTATGGCTACACCTTC.

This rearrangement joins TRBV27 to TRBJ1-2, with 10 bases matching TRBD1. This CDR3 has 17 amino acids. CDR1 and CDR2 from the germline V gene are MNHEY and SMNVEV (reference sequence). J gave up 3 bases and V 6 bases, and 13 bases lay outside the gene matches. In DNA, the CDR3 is TGTGCCAGCAGCGACGACCCCGGGACAGGGGTTGACTATGGCTACACCTTC. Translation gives CASSDDPGTGVDYGYTF.

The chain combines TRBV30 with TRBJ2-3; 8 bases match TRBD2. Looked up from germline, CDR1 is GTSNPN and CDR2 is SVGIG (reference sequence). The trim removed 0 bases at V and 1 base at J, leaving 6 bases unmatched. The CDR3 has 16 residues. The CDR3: CAWSVQSGSGTDTQYF. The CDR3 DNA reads TGTGCCTGGAGTGTACAAAGCGGGAGTGGCACAGATACGCAGTATTTT.

The CDR3 spells CASSYSIPSSYEQYF. DNA for the CDR3: TGTGCCAGCAGTTACTCGATTCCTAGCTCCTACGAGCAGTACTTC. The chain combines TRBV6-5 with TRBJ2-5; D is ambiguous. The J call may not be correct, given that the DNA end is closer to TRBJ2-7. The CDR3 spans 15 residues. The germline V gene encodes CDR1 MNHEY and CDR2 SVGAGI.

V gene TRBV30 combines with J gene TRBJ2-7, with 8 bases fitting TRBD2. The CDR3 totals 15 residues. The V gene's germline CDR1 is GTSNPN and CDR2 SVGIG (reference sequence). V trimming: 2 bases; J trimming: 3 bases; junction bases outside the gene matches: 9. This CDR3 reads CAWSSHSSGRYEQYF. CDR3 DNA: TGTGCCTGGAGTTCCCACTCTAGCGGGCGCTACGAGCAGTACTTC.

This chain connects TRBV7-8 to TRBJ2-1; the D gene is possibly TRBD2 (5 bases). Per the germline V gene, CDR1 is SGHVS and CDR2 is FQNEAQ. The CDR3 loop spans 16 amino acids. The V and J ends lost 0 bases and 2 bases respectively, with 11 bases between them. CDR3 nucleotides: TGTGCCAGCAGCTTAGCGCAAGCGACTACCTACAATGAGCAGTTCTTC. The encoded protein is CASSLAQATTYNEQFF.

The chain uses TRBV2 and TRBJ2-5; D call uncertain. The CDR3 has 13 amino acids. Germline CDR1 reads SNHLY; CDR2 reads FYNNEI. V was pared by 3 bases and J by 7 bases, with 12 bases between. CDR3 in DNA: TGTGCCAGCAGTGAGAGTCTGGTTGGGACCCAGTACTTC. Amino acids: CASSESLVGTQYF.

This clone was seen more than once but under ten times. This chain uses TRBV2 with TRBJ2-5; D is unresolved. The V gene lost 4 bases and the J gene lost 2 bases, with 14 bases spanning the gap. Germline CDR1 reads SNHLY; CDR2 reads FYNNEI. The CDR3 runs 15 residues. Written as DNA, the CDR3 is TGTGCCAGCAGTGTAGACTCCGGGTGGCAAGAGACCCAGTACTTC. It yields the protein CASSVDSGWQETQYF.

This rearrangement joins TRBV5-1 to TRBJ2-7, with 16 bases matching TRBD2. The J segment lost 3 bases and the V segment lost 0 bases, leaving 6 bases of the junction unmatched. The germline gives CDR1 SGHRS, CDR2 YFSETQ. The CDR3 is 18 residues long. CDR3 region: CASSLAGTSGRANYEQYF. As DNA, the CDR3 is TGCGCCAGCAGCTTGGCCGGGACTAGCGGGAGGGCAAACTACGAGCAGTACTTC.

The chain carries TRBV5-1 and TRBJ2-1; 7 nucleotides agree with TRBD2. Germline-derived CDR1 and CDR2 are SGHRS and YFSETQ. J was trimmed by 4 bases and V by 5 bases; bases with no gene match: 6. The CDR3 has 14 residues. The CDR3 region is CASRVAGVYNEQFF. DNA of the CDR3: TGCGCCAGCAGGGTGGCGGGAGTGTACAATGAGCAGTTCTTC. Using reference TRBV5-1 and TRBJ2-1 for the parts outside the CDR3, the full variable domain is KAGVTQTPRYLIKTRGQQVTLSCSPISGHRSVSWYQQTPGQGLQFLFEYFSETQRNKGNFPGRFSGRQFSNSRSEMNVSTLELGDSALYLCASRVAGVYNEQFFGPGTRLTVL.